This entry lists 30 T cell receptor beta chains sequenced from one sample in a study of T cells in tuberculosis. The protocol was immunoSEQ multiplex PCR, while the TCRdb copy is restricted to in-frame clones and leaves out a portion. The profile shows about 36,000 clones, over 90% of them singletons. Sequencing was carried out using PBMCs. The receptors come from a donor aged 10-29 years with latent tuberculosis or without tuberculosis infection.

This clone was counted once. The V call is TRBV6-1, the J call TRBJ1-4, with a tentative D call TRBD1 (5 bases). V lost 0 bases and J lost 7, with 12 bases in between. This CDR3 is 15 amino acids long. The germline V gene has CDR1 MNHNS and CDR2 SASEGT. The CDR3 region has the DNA TGTGCCAGCAGTGAAGCCGGGGGTAGTGGTGAAAAACTGTTTTTT. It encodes CASSEAGGSGEKLFF.

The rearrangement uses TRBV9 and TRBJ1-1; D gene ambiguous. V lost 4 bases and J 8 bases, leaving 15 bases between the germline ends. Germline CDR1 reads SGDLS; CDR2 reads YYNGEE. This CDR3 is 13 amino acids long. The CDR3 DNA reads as TGTGCCAGCAGCCCAGATGGTGCCTTAGAAGCTTTCTTT. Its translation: CASSPDGALEAFF.

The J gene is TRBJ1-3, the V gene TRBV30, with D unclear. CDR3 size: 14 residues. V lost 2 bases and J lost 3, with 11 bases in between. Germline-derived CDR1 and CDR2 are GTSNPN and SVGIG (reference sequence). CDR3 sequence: CAWSRSGIGNTIYF. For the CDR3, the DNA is TGTGCCTGGAGTCGGTCGGGGATTGGAAACACCATATATTTT.

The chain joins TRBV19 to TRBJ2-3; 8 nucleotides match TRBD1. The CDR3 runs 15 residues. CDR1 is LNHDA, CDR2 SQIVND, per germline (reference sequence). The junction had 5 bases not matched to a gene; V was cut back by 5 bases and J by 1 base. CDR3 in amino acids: CASSPDRGGTDTQYF. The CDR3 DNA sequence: TGTGCCAGTAGTCCCGACAGGGGCGGCACAGATACGCAGTATTTT.

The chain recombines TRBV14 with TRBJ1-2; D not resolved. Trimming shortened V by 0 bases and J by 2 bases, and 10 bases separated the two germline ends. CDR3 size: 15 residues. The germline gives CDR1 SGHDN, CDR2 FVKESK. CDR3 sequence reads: CASSQDTRTNYGYTF. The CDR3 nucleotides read TGTGCCAGCAGCCAAGATACCAGAACCAACTATGGCTACACCTTC.

CDR3 sequence reads: CASSLFGTSGTYEQYF. For the CDR3, the DNA is TGCGCCAGCAGTCTCTTCGGAACTAGCGGAACCTACGAGCAGTACTTC. This rearrangement joins TRBV23-1 to TRBJ2-7; the match to TRBD2 covers 8 bases. TRBV23-1 is known as an ORF, though its function is uncertain. CDR3 size: 16 residues. The junction had 10 bases not matched to a gene; V was cut back by 4 bases and J by 2 bases.

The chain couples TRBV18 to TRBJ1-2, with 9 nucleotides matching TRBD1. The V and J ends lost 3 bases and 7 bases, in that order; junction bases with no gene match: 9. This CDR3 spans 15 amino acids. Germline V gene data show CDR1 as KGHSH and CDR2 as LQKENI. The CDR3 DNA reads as TGTGCCAGCTCACCTAAGACAGGGGGAGCTTTTGGCTACACCTTC. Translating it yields CASSPKTGGAFGYTF.

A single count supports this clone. The CDR3 sequence: CAWGRSDGYTF. DNA of the CDR3: TGTGCCTGGGGGCGCAGTGATGGCTACACCTTC. This chain links TRBV30 with TRBJ1-2; no clear D gene. The V gene lost 5 bases and the J gene lost 6 bases, with 10 bases spanning the gap. There are 11 residues in the CDR3. From germline, CDR1 is GTSNPN and CDR2 SVGIG (reference sequence). Filled out from reference TRBV30 and TRBJ1-2, the complete variable domain reads SQTIHQWPATLVQPVGSPLSLECTVEGTSNPNLYWYRQAAGRGLQLLFYSVGIGQISSEVPQNLSASRPQDRQFILSSKKLLLSDSGFYLCAWGRSDGYTFGSGTRLTVV.

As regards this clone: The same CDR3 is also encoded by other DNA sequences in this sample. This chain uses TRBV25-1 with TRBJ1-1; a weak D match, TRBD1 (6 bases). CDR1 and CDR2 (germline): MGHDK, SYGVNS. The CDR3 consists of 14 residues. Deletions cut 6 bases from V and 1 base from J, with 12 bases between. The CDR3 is CASSLRGTNTEAFF. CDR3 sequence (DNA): TGTGCCAGCAGCCTCAGGGGAACGAACACTGAAGCTTTCTTT.

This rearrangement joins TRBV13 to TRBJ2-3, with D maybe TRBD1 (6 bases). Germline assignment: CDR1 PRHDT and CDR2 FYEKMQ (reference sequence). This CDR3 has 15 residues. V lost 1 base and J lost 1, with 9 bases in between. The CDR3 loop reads CASSLDEGGTDTQYF. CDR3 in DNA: TGTGCCAGCAGCTTAGATGAGGGGGGCACAGATACGCAGTATTTT.

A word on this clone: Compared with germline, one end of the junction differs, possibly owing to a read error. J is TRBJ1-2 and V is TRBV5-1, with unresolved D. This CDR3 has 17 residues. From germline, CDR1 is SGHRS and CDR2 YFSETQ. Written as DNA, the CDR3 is TGCGCCAGCAGCTTGGTAGGTGGGTTTACAGCGACTACGGGCACTTACTTC. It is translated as CASSLVGGFTATTGTYF.

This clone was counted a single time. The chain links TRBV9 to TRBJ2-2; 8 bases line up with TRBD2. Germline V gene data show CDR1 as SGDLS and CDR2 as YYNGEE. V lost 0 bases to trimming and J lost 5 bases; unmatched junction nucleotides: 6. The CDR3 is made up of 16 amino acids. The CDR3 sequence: CASSVDPGLETGELFF. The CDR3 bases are TGTGCCAGCAGCGTAGACCCGGGACTAGAAACCGGGGAGCTGTTTTTT.

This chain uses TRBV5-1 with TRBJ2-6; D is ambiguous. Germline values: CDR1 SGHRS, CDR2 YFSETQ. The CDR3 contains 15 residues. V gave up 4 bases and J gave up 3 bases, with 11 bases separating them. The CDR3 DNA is TGCGCCAGCAGCCCCTCGGTGGTTGGGGCCAACGTCCTGACTTTC. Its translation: CASSPSVVGANVLTF.

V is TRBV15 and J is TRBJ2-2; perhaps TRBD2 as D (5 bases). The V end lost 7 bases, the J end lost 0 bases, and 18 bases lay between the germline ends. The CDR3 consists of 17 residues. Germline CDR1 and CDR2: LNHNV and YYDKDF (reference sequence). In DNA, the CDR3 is TGTGCCACCAACAGCCTCCCGGGGTCCCCGAACACCGGGGAGCTGTTTTTT. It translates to CATNSLPGSPNTGELFF.

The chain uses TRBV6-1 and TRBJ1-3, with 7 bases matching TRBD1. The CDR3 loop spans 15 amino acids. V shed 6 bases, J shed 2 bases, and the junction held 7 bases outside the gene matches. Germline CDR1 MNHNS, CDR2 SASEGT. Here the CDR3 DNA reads TGTGCCAGCAGCCCGAGACAGGGTACTGGAAACACCATATATTTT. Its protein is CASSPRQGTGNTIYF.

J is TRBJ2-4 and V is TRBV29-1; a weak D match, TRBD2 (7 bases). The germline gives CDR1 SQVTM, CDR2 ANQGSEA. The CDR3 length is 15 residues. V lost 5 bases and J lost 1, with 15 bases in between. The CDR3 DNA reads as TGCAGCGTTTGGGGGGGGCCCCCCGCCAAAAACATTCAGTACTTC. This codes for CSVWGGPPAKNIQYF.

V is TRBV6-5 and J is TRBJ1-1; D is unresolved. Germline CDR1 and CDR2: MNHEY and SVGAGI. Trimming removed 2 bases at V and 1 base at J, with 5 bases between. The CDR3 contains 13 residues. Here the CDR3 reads CASSYGGNTEAFF. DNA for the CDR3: TGTGCCAGCAGTTACGGCGGGAACACTGAAGCTTTCTTT.

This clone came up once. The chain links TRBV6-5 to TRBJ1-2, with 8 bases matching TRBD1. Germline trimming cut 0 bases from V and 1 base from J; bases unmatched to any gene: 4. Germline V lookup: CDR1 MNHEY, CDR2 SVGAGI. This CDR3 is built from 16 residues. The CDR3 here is CASSYSGQGFNYGYTF. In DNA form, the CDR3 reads TGTGCCAGCAGTTACTCTGGACAGGGTTTTAACTATGGCTACACCTTC.

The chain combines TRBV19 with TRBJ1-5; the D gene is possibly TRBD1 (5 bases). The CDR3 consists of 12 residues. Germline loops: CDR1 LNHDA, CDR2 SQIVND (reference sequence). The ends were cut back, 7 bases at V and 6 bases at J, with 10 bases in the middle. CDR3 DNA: TGTGCCAGTAACGGGGGGAGTCAGCCCCAGCATTTT. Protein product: CASNGGSQPQHF.

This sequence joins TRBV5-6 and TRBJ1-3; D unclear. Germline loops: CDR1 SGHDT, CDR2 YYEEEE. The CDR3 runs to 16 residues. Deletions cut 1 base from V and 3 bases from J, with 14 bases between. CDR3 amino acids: CASSLLAQWGGNTIYF. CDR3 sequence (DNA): TGTGCCAGCAGCTTGCTAGCACAGTGGGGTGGAAACACCATATATTTT.

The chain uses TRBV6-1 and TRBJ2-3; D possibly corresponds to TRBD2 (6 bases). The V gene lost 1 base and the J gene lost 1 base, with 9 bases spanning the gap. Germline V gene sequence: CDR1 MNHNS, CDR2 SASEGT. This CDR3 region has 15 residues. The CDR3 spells CASSEGREGTDTQYF. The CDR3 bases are TGTGCCAGCAGTGAAGGGAGGGAGGGCACAGATACGCAGTATTTT.

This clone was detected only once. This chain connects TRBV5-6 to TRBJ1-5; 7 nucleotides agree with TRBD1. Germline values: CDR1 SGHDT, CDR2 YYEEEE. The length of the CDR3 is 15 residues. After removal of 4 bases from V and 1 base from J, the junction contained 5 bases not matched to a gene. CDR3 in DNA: TGTGCCAGCAGCAGCGAACAGGGGAGCAATCAGCCCCAGCATTTT. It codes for CASSSEQGSNQPQHF.

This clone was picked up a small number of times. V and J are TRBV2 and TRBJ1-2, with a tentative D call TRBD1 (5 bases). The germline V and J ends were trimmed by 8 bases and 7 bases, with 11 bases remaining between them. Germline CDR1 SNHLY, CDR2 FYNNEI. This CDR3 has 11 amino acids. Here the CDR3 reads CASGRGGGYTF. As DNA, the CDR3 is TGTGCCAGCGGGAGGGGCGGTGGCTACACCTTC.

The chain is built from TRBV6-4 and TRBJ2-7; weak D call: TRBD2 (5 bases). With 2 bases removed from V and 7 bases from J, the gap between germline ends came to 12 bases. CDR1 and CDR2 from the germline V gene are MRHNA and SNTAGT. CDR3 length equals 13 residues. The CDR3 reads CASSDGFSGEQYF. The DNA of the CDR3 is TGTGCCAGCAGTGACGGGTTTTCGGGGGAGCAGTACTTC.

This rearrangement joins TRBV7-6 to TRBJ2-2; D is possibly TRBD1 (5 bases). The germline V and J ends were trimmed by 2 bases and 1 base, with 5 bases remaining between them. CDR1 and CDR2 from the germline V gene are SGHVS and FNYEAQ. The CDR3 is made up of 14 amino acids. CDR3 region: CASSLTGNTGELFF. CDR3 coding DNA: TGTGCCAGCAGCTTAACAGGGAACACCGGGGAGCTGTTTTTT.

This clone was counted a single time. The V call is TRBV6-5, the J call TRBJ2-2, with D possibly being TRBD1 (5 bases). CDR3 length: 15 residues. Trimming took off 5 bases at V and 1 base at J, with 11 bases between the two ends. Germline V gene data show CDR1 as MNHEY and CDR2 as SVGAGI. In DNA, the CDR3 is TGTGCCAGCAGTCTACTTCAGGGGAACACCGGGGAGCTGTTTTTT. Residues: CASSLLQGNTGELFF.

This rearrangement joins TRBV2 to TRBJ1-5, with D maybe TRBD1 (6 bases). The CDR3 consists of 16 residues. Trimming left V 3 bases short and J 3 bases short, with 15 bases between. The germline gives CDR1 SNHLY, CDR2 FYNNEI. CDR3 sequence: CASSDRGPEDNQPQHF. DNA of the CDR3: TGTGCCAGCAGTGACAGGGGTCCCGAGGACAATCAGCCCCAGCATTTT.

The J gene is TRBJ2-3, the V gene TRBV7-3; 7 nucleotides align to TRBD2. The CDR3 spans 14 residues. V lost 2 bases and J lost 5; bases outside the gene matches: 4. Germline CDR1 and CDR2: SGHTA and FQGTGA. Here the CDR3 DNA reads TGTGCCAGCAGCTTAGCGGCTAGCGGAGATACGCAGTATTTT. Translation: CASSLAASGDTQYF.

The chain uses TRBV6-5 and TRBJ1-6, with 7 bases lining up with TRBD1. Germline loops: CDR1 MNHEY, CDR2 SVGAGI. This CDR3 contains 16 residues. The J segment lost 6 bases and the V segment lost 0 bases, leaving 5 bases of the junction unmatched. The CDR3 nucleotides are TGTGCCAGCAGTTACTCGAACAGGGGTTCTAATTCACCCCTCCACTTT. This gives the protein CASSYSNRGSNSPLHF.

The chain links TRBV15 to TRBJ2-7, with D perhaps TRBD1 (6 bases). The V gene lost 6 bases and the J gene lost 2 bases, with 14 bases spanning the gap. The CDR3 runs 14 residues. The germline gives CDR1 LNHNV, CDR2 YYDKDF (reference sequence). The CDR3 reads CATRSGQHTYEQYF. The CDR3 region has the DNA TGTGCCACCAGGTCTGGACAGCACACCTACGAGCAGTACTTC. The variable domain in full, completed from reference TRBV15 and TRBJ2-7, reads DAMVIQNPRYQVTQFGKPVTLSCSQTLNHNVMYWYQQKSSQAPKLLFHYYDKDFNNEADTPDNFQSRRPNTSFCFLDIRSPGLGDTAMYLCATRSGQHTYEQYFGPGTRLTVT.